This entry lists 22 T cell receptor beta chains sequenced from one sample in a study of T cell responses to AZD1222 COVID-19 vaccine. Generated by immunoSEQ multiplex PCR, the TCRdb table keeps only in-frame clones and is missing some. The sample consists of about 60,000 clones, roughly 84% of them appearing once. Sequences were derived from peripheral blood, sampled on day 0 of AZD1222 vaccination. The receptors were gathered from an adult in good health.

The chain uses TRBV18 and TRBJ2-5; D might be TRBD1 (6 bases). Trimming took off 6 bases at V and 7 bases at J, with 15 bases between the two ends. The CDR3 consists of 13 residues. Per germline, CDR1 KGHSH and CDR2 LQKENI. Here the CDR3 reads CASSRGTPGTQYF. The CDR3 region has the DNA TGTGCCAGCTCTAGGGGGACCCCAGGGACCCAGTACTTC.

V usage is TRBV28 and J usage is TRBJ2-7, with D possibly TRBD2 on 6 matching bases. Trimming removed 7 bases at V and 4 bases at J, with 14 bases between. CDR1 is MDHEN and CDR2 is SYDVKM in the germline V gene. This CDR3 is 13 amino acids long. CDR3 DNA: TGTGCCAGCAATCGGGACTCGGGTTACGAGCAGTACTTC. Encoded protein: CASNRDSGYEQYF.

This chain links TRBV29-1 with TRBJ2-1; D call uncertain. Trimming shortened V by 3 bases and J by 5 bases, and 14 bases separated the two germline ends. CDR1 SQVTM and CDR2 ANQGSEA come from the germline V gene. The CDR3 runs to 14 residues. The CDR3 loop reads CSVESDIEHNEQFF. The CDR3 DNA follows: TGCAGCGTTGAGAGTGACATAGAGCACAATGAGCAGTTCTTC.

For the CDR3, the DNA is TGTGCCAGCAGCCAAGATCCGGACAGGGCTAACTATGGCTACACCTTC. As protein: CASSQDPDRANYGYTF. The V and J genes are TRBV4-2 and TRBJ1-2, with TRBD1 identical over 8 bases. CDR1 and CDR2 from the germline V gene are LGHNA and YNFKEQ. This CDR3 is built from 16 residues. V gave up 0 bases and J gave up 0 bases; unmatched junction bases: 3.

The gene calls are TRBV5-1 and TRBJ2-7, with D possibly being TRBD1 (6 bases). Germline V gives CDR1 SGHRS, CDR2 YFSETQ. The germline V and J ends were trimmed by 1 base and 1 base, with 12 bases remaining between them. The CDR3 length is 15 residues. DNA of the CDR3: TGCGCCAGCAGCTTGAAAAGGACAGAATCCTACGAGCAGTACTTC. This translates into CASSLKRTESYEQYF.

The rearrangement joins TRBV11-2 to TRBJ2-2; the match to TRBD1 covers 9 bases. J lost 5 bases, V lost 1 base, and 5 bases had no gene match. The CDR3 consists of 16 residues. Germline V gives CDR1 SGHAT, CDR2 FQNNGV. The CDR3 nucleotides read TGTGCCAGCAGCTTAGGATCGGGACAGGGAACCGGGGAGCTGTTTTTT. Amino acids: CASSLGSGQGTGELFF.

This chain links TRBV14 with TRBJ1-2; D gene unclear. The V end was cut by 1 base, the J end by 2 bases, with 11 bases between. The CDR3 has 15 residues. CDR1 and CDR2 (germline): SGHDN, FVKESK. The CDR3 reads CASSQVLSPNYGYTF. CDR3 nucleotide sequence: TGTGCCAGCAGCCAAGTACTTAGTCCCAACTATGGCTACACCTTC.

Regarding this clone: Distinct nucleotide sequences in the sample also encode this CDR3. The V and J genes are TRBV2 and TRBJ2-5, with D unresolved. Germline values: CDR1 SNHLY, CDR2 FYNNEI. V lost 4 bases and J lost 0, with 3 bases in between. The CDR3 extends over 12 amino acids. The CDR3 protein is CASSVYQETQYF. CDR3 sequence (DNA): TGTGCCAGCAGTGTATACCAAGAGACCCAGTACTTC. The whole variable domain, filled in from reference TRBV2 and TRBJ2-5, reads EPEVTQTPSHQVTQMGQEVILRCVPISNHLYFYWYRQILGQKVEFLVSFYNNEISEKSEIFDDQFSVERPDGSNFTLKIRSTKLEDSAMYFCASSVYQETQYFGPGTRLLVL.

V gene TRBV3-1 (or the pseudogene TRBV3-2) combines with J gene TRBJ2-5; 11 nucleotides line up with TRBD2. The ends lost 2 bases at V and 1 base at J; junction bases unmatched: 6. Germline V gives CDR1 LGHDT, CDR2 YNNKEL (reference sequence). This CDR3 has 17 amino acids. CDR3 sequence: CASSQNLTSGGQETQYF. As DNA, the CDR3 is TGTGCCAGCAGCCAAAATTTAACTAGCGGGGGCCAAGAGACCCAGTACTTC.

The rearrangement joins TRBV19 to TRBJ2-1; D remains unclear. This CDR3 contains 13 residues. The germline gives CDR1 LNHDA, CDR2 SQIVND (reference sequence). Trimming cost V 3 bases and J 6 bases, with 9 bases left between them. In nucleotides, the CDR3 is TGTGCCAGTAGTATGGCTAGGTTCAATGAGCAGTTCTTC. Its protein is CASSMARFNEQFF.

The rearrangement uses TRBV2 and TRBJ2-6; perhaps TRBD1 as D (5 bases). V dropped 7 bases and J dropped 1 base, with 17 bases sitting between them. The CDR3 spans 17 residues. Germline loops: CDR1 SNHLY, CDR2 FYNNEI. DNA for the CDR3: TGTGCCAGCACCCGGGCAGGGTTAAGATCTGGGGCCAACGTCCTGACTTTC. Translation gives CASTRAGLRSGANVLTF.

The genes are TRBV19 and TRBJ2-7, with 9 bases that match TRBD1. This CDR3 comprises 16 residues. After removal of 3 bases from V and 3 bases from J, the junction contained 9 bases not matched to a gene. Germline V lookup: CDR1 LNHDA, CDR2 SQIVND (reference sequence). CDR3 sequence (DNA): TGTGCCAGTAGTATTACATTGGGACAGGGTCGCTACGAGCAGTACTTC. Amino acids: CASSITLGQGRYEQYF.

J is TRBJ2-5 and V is TRBV5-1, with 9 bases aligning to TRBD2. V was clipped by 0 bases and J by 1 base; unmatched bases: 4. The CDR3 consists of 16 residues. CDR1 is SGHRS and CDR2 is YFSETQ in the germline V gene. CDR3 residues: CASSLVSGGTQETQYF. The DNA of the CDR3 is TGCGCCAGCAGCTTGGTTAGCGGGGGCACCCAAGAGACCCAGTACTTC.

J is TRBJ1-4 and V is TRBV11-2; no reliable D call. The V end was cut by 7 bases, the J end by 7 bases, with 10 bases between. The germline V gene has CDR1 SGHAT and CDR2 FQNNGV. This CDR3 comprises 12 residues. The CDR3 sequence is CASNSPGEKLFF. DNA of the CDR3: TGTGCCAGCAACTCCCCTGGTGAAAAACTGTTTTTT.

J is TRBJ1-3 and V is TRBV19, with unresolved D. The germline V and J ends were trimmed by 2 bases and 0 bases, with 8 bases remaining between them. The CDR3 runs to 15 residues. Per the germline V gene, CDR1 is LNHDA and CDR2 is SQIVND (reference sequence). The CDR3 DNA sequence: TGTGCCAGTAGTATATCTAGCAGCTCTGGAAACACCATATATTTT. Translating gives CASSISSSSGNTIYF.

This clone was seen a handful of times. The chain carries TRBV19 and TRBJ1-2; D gene ambiguous. Germline lookup yields CDR1 LNHDA and CDR2 SQIVND (reference sequence). Between the trimmed V and J ends, which lost 2 bases and 8 bases, there was a span of 12 bases. The CDR3 spans 13 residues. The CDR3, as DNA: TGTGCCAGTAGTATAACCCGGAGGACCGGCTACACCTTC. It specifies CASSITRRTGYTF. The entire variable domain, with the rest obtained from reference TRBV19 and TRBJ1-2, is as follows: DGGITQSPKYLFRKEGQNVTLSCEQNLNHDAMYWYRQDPGQGLRLIYYSQIVNDFQKGDIAEGYSVSREKKESFPLTVTSAQKNPTAFYLCASSITRRTGYTFGSGTRLTVV.

This clone was seen a handful of times. The chain links TRBV25-1 to TRBJ1-3; D uncertain. Per germline, CDR1 MGHDK and CDR2 SYGVNS. The CDR3 is 14 residues long. V gave up 5 bases and J gave up 4 bases, with 12 bases separating them. CDR3 sequence: CASSPALRGNTIYF. For the CDR3, the DNA is TGTGCCAGCAGTCCTGCCCTACGGGGAAACACCATATATTTT.

The rearrangement joins TRBV11-2 to TRBJ2-1, with TRBD2 matching 12 bases. Per germline, CDR1 SGHAT and CDR2 FQNNGV. J gave up 7 bases and V 5 bases, and 6 bases lay outside the gene matches. The CDR3 totals 15 residues. CDR3 nucleotides: TGTGCCAGCAGCAAACTAGCGGGGGGACCTAATGAGCAGTTCTTC. It encodes CASSKLAGGPNEQFF.

The chain links TRBV19 to TRBJ2-5, with 10 nucleotides matching TRBD1. Germline lookup yields CDR1 LNHDA and CDR2 SQIVND (reference sequence). The CDR3 spans 15 residues. V lost 6 bases to trimming and J lost 4 bases; unmatched junction nucleotides: 8. The CDR3 sequence: CASSPRDRGAETQYF. The DNA for the CDR3 is TGTGCCAGTAGCCCTAGGGACAGGGGCGCAGAGACCCAGTACTTC.

This clone was seen more than once but under ten times. The gene calls are TRBV4-1 and TRBJ2-5, with D hard to call. V was shortened by 3 bases and J by 0 bases, with 11 bases between the two germline ends. The germline CDR1 and CDR2 sequences are MGHRA and YSYEKL. The CDR3 spans 15 residues. Written as DNA, the CDR3 is TGCGCCAGCAGCCAGTCGGGCTACCACCAAGAGACCCAGTACTTC. The encoded protein is CASSQSGYHQETQYF.

The genes are TRBV4-2 and TRBJ2-7; TRBD2 matches at 7 bases. The CDR3 runs to 15 residues. V dropped 1 base and J dropped 3; count of bases not matched to a gene: 6. Germline CDR1 and CDR2: LGHNA and YNFKEQ. Written as DNA, the CDR3 is TGTGCCAGCAGCCAAGTGAAAGGCGGGGGCTACGAGCAGTACTTC. This encodes CASSQVKGGGYEQYF.

The rearrangement uses TRBV9 and TRBJ2-1, with D uncertain. Trimming stripped 2 bases from V and 4 bases from J, with 19 bases between. CDR3 length: 17 amino acids. The germline gives CDR1 SGDLS, CDR2 YYNGEE. CDR3 bases: TGTGCCAGCAGCGTTACCCCCCTGCGGCAGAAATACAATGAGCAGTTCTTC. Its protein is CASSVTPLRQKYNEQFF.